The text below deals with one T cell receptor (beta chain). Its antigen remains unidentified. 5'RACE primed at constant segments yielded TCR alpha and TCR beta cDNA libraries bearing sample barcodes and UMIs. TCRdb passed the 5' RACE reads through MiXCR, listing each CDR3 protein once. The sample lists roughly 190,000 distinct CDR3 sequences; roughly a tenth were seen once. This CDR3 spans 13 amino acids. Germline CDR1 is SGHVS and CDR2 is FNYEAQ. The trim removed 5 bases at V and 8 bases at J, leaving 6 bases unmatched. This sample was taken from a study of T-cell memory formation after mild COVID-19. General study findings and limits: Some SARS-CoV-2-responding clones were already detected in memory before infection.

This sequence joins TRBV7-6 and TRBJ2-1; 7 positions match TRBD2. Material: PBMCs or a T cell subset sorted from them (not recorded which). This sequence originates from a man between 18 and 29 years old who had mild COVID-19 (a few samples of this study predate the infection). Cell type and time point are not known. The chain's CDR3 is CASSPPGRHEQFF. The CDR3 DNA reads as TGTGCCAGCAGCCCCCCCGGGAGGCATGAGCAGTTCTTC.